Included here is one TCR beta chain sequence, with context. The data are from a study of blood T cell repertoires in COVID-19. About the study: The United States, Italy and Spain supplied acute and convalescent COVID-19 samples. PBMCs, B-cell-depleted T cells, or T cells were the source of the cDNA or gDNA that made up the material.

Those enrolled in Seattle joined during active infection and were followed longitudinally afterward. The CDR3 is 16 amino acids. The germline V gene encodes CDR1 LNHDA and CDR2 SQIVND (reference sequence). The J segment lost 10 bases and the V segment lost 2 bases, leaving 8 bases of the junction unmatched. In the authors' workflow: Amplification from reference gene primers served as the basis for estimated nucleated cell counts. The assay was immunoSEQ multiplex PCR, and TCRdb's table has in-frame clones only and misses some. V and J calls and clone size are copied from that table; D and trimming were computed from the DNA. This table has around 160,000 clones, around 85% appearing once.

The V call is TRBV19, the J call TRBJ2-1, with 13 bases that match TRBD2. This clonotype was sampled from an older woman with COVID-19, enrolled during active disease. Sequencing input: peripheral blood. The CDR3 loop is CASSISGTSGVREQFF. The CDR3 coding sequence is TGTGCCAGTAGTATATCTGGGACTAGCGGGGTTCGGGAGCAGTTCTTC.